A single sample is the source of the 2 T cell receptor beta chains below, sequenced in a study of cytotoxic CD8 clonotypes in ibrutinib-treated CLL. Sequencing used immunoSEQ multiplex PCR; TCRdb keeps in-frame clones, though not all of them. The sample contains about 17,000 clones, about 64% of which appear only once. The sequenced sample was PBMCs, obtained after 12 months of ibrutinib treatment. These receptors were collected from a human donor with chronic lymphocytic leukemia.

V gene TRBV11-3 combines with J gene TRBJ2-1, with no clear D. Trimming left V 1 base short and J 8 bases short, with 15 bases between. Germline V CDR1 and CDR2: SGHNT, YENEEA. The CDR3 covers 15 residues. CDR3 in amino acids: CASSLGLRPGDEQFF. DNA for the CDR3: TGTGCCAGCAGCTTAGGTCTGCGACCGGGTGATGAGCAGTTCTTC.

This clone was detected only once. This chain uses TRBV9 with TRBJ2-5, with 14 nucleotides matching TRBD2. This CDR3 region has 15 residues. Unmatched junction bases numbered 4, after V lost 4 bases and J lost 5 bases. Germline assignment: CDR1 SGDLS and CDR2 YYNGEE. The CDR3 DNA follows: TGTGCCAGCAGCCCGGGACTAGCGGGAGAGGAGACCCAGTACTTC. Protein sequence: CASSPGLAGEETQYF.